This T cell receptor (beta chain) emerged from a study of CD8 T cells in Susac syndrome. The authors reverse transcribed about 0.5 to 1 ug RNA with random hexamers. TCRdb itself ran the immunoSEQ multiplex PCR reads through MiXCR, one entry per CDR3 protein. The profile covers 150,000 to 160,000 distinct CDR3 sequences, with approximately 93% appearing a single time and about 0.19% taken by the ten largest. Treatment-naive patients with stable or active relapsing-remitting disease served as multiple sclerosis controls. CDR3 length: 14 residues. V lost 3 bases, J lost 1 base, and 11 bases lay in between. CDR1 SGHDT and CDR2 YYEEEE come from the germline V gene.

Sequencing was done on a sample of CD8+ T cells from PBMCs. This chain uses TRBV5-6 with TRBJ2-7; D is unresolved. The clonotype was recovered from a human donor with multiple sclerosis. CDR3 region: CASSWRRVSYEQYF. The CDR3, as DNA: TGTGCCAGCAGCTGGAGAAGGGTTTCCTACGAGCAGTACTTC.